What follows are 21 T cell receptor beta chains derived from one specimen sequenced in a study of blood T cells in healthy people across ages. Through a sample-barcoded 5' primer and a J-beta primer mix, a second PCR was run for roughly 6 to 11 cycles. TCRdb re-called the 5' RACE reads with MiXCR, one entry per CDR3 protein. The table has 1,300,000 or so distinct CDR3 sequences, roughly 64% seen once; the top ten hold 5% to 7%. Sequencing was done on a sample of blood. These receptors were taken from a man aged 18 to 30 in good health.

The chain uses TRBV6-5 and TRBJ2-7; TRBD2 aligns across 10 bases. The junction had 13 bases not matched to a gene; V was cut back by 3 bases and J by 2 bases. The CDR3 consists of 18 residues. Looked up from germline, CDR1 is MNHEY and CDR2 is SVGAGI. The CDR3 sequence is CASSYHIGLAGATYEQYF. CDR3 in DNA: TGTGCCAGCAGTTATCACATAGGGCTAGCGGGGGCAACCTACGAGCAGTACTTC.

This clonotype was detected a few times. J is TRBJ2-5 and V is TRBV3-1; TRBD1 matches 10 bases. CDR1 and CDR2 (germline): LGHDT, YNNKEL (reference sequence). This CDR3 has 19 amino acids. V lost 4 bases and J lost 2; bases outside the gene matches: 16. The CDR3, as DNA: TGTGCCAGCAGCCCCGGGACAGGGGAGGGGTTTGTGCGGCAAGAGACCCAGTACTTC. Translated: CASSPGTGEGFVRQETQYF.

The rearrangement uses TRBV7-9 and TRBJ2-3, with no clear D. Trimming removed 7 bases from V and 6 bases from J, with 14 bases in between. The CDR3 runs to 13 residues. Germline assignment: CDR1 SEHNR and CDR2 FQNEAQ (reference sequence). CDR3 DNA: TGTGCCAGCACCTTGGAGACATGGGATACGCAGTATTTT. It encodes CASTLETWDTQYF.

CDR3 in DNA: TGCGCCAGCAGCCAAGACCAGGGGGGATACTACAATGAGCAGTTCTTC. It encodes CASSQDQGGYYNEQFF. The chain has TRBV4-1 and TRBJ2-1, with TRBD1 as a possible D gene (7 bases). Germline V CDR1 and CDR2: MGHRA, YSYEKL. This CDR3 contains 16 residues. Trimming shortened V by 0 bases and J by 3 bases, and 12 bases separated the two germline ends.

V usage is TRBV6-1 and J usage is TRBJ2-1; 7 nucleotides agree with TRBD1. CDR1 and CDR2 (germline): MNHNS, SASEGT. The CDR3 is made up of 14 amino acids. J was trimmed by 5 bases and V by 8 bases; bases with no gene match: 9. The CDR3 here is CASLTGVMNNEQFF. The CDR3, as DNA: TGTGCCAGCCTAACAGGGGTTATGAACAATGAGCAGTTCTTC.

The count of this clonotype is one. Here the CDR3 reads CASSVDRGPNYGYTF. The CDR3 DNA reads TGTGCCAGCAGCGTGGACAGGGGGCCTAACTATGGCTACACCTTC. This chain links TRBV9 with TRBJ1-2, with 11 bases lining up with TRBD1. Germline V lookup: CDR1 SGDLS, CDR2 YYNGEE. Trimming removed 2 bases from V and 0 bases from J; junction bases left unmatched: 0. The CDR3 sequence is 15 residues long.

A remark on this clonotype: A much larger clone differs by one base, so this may be a read error. The chain recombines TRBV20-1 with TRBJ2-5, with D perhaps matching TRBD2 (6 bases). The CDR3 spans 11 residues. Germline V lookup: CDR1 DFQATT, CDR2 SNEGSKA (reference sequence). CDR3 sequence reads: CRARRGETQYF. DNA of the CDR3: TGCAGGGCGAGGAGGGGAGAGACCCAGTACTTC.

V is TRBV3-1 and J is TRBJ1-6, with D perhaps matching TRBD1 (5 bases). V lost 2 bases and J lost 7, with 9 bases in between. The CDR3 is 14 residues long. CDR1 and CDR2 (germline): LGHDT, YNNKEL (reference sequence). CDR3 nucleotides: TGTGCCAGCAGCCAACCTGAGGGGAATTCACCCCTCCACTTT. Encoded protein: CASSQPEGNSPLHF.

The chain employs TRBV6-5 and TRBJ1-6, with a tentative D call TRBD1 (5 bases). Germline assignment: CDR1 MNHEY and CDR2 SVGAGI. V lost 0 bases, J lost 3 bases, and 12 bases lay in between. The CDR3 covers 17 residues. The CDR3 nucleotides read TGTGCCAGCAGTTACTCAGGGGAAGACGTCTATAATTCACCCCTCCACTTT. Residues: CASSYSGEDVYNSPLHF.

The J gene is TRBJ2-1, the V gene TRBV20-1; the D gene is possibly TRBD1 (6 bases). V was trimmed by 1 base and J by 9 bases, leaving 10 bases between them. The CDR3 totals 12 residues. Germline V CDR1 and CDR2: DFQATT, SNEGSKA (reference sequence). This CDR3 reads CSARVPTGEQFF. In nucleotides, the CDR3 is TGCAGTGCTAGAGTCCCGACAGGTGAGCAGTTCTTC.

This clonotype was detected a few times. The CDR3 DNA reads TGTGCCATCAGGATGACCGGGACAGGCGACAATGAGCAGTTCTTC. It is translated as CAIRMTGTGDNEQFF. V is TRBV10-3 and J is TRBJ2-1; 8 nucleotides match TRBD1. From germline, CDR1 is ENHRY and CDR2 SYGVKD. The junction had 9 bases not matched to a gene; V was cut back by 6 bases and J by 5 bases. CDR3 length equals 15 residues.

Only a few counts were recorded for this clonotype. The gene calls are TRBV5-5 and TRBJ1-1; D gene ambiguous. The germline V and J ends were trimmed by 1 base and 4 bases, with 8 bases remaining between them. Germline CDR1 is SGHKS and CDR2 is YYEKEE (reference sequence). There are 13 residues in the CDR3. This CDR3 is CASSLSYGTEAFF. Written as DNA, the CDR3 is TGTGCCAGCAGCTTGTCCTACGGCACTGAAGCTTTCTTT.

This clonotype was recorded once. The J gene is TRBJ1-6, the V gene TRBV21-1. TRBV21-1 represents a pseudogene. The CDR3 covers 16 residues. CDR3 nucleotides: TGTGCCAGCATCAAGGGCCAAAAGATCAGGAATTCACCCCTCCACTTT. Its protein is CASIKGQKIRNSPLHF.

This chain joins TRBV6-1 and TRBJ2-7; 7 bases line up with TRBD1. The CDR3 covers 14 residues. Losses at the gene ends were 8 bases for V and 0 bases for J; bases not matched to a gene: 7. CDR1 and CDR2 from the germline V gene are MNHNS and SASEGT. CDR3 region: CASGGRGSSYEQYF. CDR3 nucleotide sequence: TGTGCCAGCGGAGGCAGGGGGAGCTCCTACGAGCAGTACTTC.

V usage is TRBV6-6 and J usage is TRBJ1-5; D gene unclear. The CDR3 extends over 14 amino acids. Germline V gives CDR1 MNHNY, CDR2 SVGAGI (reference sequence). V lost 6 bases and J lost 7, with 16 bases in between. CDR3 loop: CASREEFAWQPQHF. Here the CDR3 DNA reads TGTGCCAGCAGGGAGGAGTTCGCCTGGCAGCCCCAGCATTTT.

CDR3: CASSYSSLEETQYF. DNA of the CDR3: TGTGCCAGCAGTTACTCATCGCTAGAAGAGACCCAGTACTTC. This chain links TRBV6-6 with TRBJ2-5, with D unresolved. The CDR3 loop spans 14 amino acids. V was pared by 0 bases and J by 3 bases, with 8 bases between. Germline lookup yields CDR1 MNHNY and CDR2 SVGAGI (reference sequence).

This chain connects TRBV6-2 or TRBV6-3 to TRBJ2-4; possibly TRBD1 or TRBD2 for D (5 bases each). From germline, CDR1 is MNHEY and CDR2 SVGEGT. Trimming left V 7 bases short and J 11 bases short, with 18 bases between. This CDR3 is built from 13 residues. This chain's CDR3 is CASTSGGDLLQYF. CDR3 bases: TGTGCCAGCACTTCGGGTGGGGACCTTCTTCAGTACTTC.

The chain couples TRBV29-1 to TRBJ1-1; D may be TRBD1 (6 bases). Trimming cost V 8 bases and J 4 bases, with 20 bases left between them. This CDR3 has 14 residues. The germline gives CDR1 SQVTM, CDR2 ANQGSEA. The CDR3 DNA is TGCAGCTCTACCCTCCGGGGGGCTAGCACTGAAGCTTTCTTT. It encodes CSSTLRGASTEAFF.

The genes are TRBV11-2 and TRBJ2-5; D is unclear. Looked up from germline, CDR1 is SGHAT and CDR2 is FQNNGV. The CDR3 spans 13 residues. V lost 4 bases and J lost 11, with 17 bases in between. The CDR3 loop reads CASSYPLRAEQYF. The DNA of the CDR3 is TGTGCCAGCAGCTACCCTCTACGAGCAGAGCAGTACTTC.

This sequence joins TRBV4-1 and TRBJ1-2; no definite D call. From germline, CDR1 is MGHRA and CDR2 YSYEKL. Trimming pared 1 base from V and 1 base from J, leaving 10 bases between. The CDR3 has 15 residues. CDR3 in DNA: TGCGCCAGCAGCCAAGTTGGCAGTCTTAACTATGGCTACACCTTC. The encoded protein is CASSQVGSLNYGYTF.

This clonotype was counted a few times. The chain links TRBV29-1 to TRBJ2-7, with D tentatively TRBD1 or TRBD2 (5 bases each). The germline V and J ends were trimmed by 7 bases and 2 bases, with 18 bases remaining between them. The germline gives CDR1 SQVTM, CDR2 ANQGSEA. The CDR3 has 14 residues. The CDR3 sequence: CSAVSSGTAYEQYF. DNA for the CDR3: TGCAGCGCCGTTTCTTCGGGGACCGCCTACGAGCAGTACTTC.